Listed below are T cell receptor beta chains from one sample, sequenced in a study of Graves' ophthalmopathy and Graves' hyperthyroidism. TCRdb re-called the multiplex PCR reads with MiXCR, one entry per CDR3 protein. The table has over 500,000 distinct CDR3 sequences, about 20% seen once. Sequencing input: peripheral blood. Receptors originate from a woman aged 18-30 years with stable Graves' hyperthyroidism. Some clones in this sample may be carry-over from other donors' samples. CDR3s include the opening cysteine and the closing phenylalanine or tryptophan. Fields, in order: V gene, J gene, D gene, CDR3 protein. The D gene is left open where the match is weak.

>TRBV10-1|TRBJ2-5|-
CASSESSLGQETQYF
>TRBV7-8|TRBJ1-1|-
CASSSENYATEAFF
>TRBV10-3|TRBJ1-2|TRBD1
CAISDEDRSYGYTF
>TRBV12-3/TRBV12-4|TRBJ1-5|-
CASSFGPGQPQHF
>TRBV9|TRBJ1-1|-
CASSWGKGTEAFF
>TRBV19|TRBJ2-2|TRBD1
CASSPRGLTGELFF
>TRBV19|TRBJ2-2|-
CATRESAGELFF
>TRBV6-5|TRBJ1-1|-
CASSYSNLFTEAFF
>TRBV11-2|TRBJ2-3|TRBD2
CASSPKTSDTDTQYF
>TRBV12-5|TRBJ2-2|TRBD2
CASGYGTSGGTGELFF